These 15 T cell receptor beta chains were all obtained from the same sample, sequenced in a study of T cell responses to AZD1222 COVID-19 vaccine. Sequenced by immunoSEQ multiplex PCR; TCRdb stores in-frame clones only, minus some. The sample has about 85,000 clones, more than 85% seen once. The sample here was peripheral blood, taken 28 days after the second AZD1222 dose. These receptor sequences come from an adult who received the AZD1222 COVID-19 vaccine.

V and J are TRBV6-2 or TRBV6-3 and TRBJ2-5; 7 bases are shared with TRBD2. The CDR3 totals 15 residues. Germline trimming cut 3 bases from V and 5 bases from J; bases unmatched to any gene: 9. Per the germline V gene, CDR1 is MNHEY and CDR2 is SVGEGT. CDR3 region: CASSYWGEGHETQYF. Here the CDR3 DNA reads TGTGCCAGCAGTTATTGGGGGGAGGGCCACGAGACCCAGTACTTC.

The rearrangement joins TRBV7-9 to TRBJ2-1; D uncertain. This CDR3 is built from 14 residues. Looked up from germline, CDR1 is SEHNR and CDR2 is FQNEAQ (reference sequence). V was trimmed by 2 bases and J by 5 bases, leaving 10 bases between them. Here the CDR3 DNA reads TGTGCCAGCAGCTTAAAGAACCAAGACAATGAGCAGTTCTTC. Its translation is CASSLKNQDNEQFF.

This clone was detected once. In nucleotides, the CDR3 is TGTGCCAGCAGCCTAACGACCTACGAGCAGTACTTC. This gives the protein CASSLTTYEQYF. The V gene is TRBV7-9, the J gene TRBJ2-7, with D unresolved. The germline CDR1 and CDR2 sequences are SEHNR and FQNEAQ (reference sequence). V shed 5 bases and J shed 2 bases, with 7 bases lying between them. The CDR3 has 12 amino acids.

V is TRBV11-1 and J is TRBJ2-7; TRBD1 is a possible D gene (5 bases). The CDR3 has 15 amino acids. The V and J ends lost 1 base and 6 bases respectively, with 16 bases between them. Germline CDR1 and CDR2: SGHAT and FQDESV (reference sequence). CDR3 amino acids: CASSLEKRRGTEQYF. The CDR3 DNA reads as TGTGCCAGCAGCTTAGAAAAACGAAGGGGCACCGAGCAGTACTTC.

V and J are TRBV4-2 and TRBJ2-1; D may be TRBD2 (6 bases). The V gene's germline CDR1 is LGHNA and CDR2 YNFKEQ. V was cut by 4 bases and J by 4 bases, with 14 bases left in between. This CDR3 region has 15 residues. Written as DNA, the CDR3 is TGTGCCAGCAGCCCCGCGGGAACACGGTACAATGAGCAGTTCTTC. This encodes CASSPAGTRYNEQFF.

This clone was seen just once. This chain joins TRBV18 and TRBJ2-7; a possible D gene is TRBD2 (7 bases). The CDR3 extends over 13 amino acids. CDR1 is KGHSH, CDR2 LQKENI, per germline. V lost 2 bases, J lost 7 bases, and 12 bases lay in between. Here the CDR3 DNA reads TGTGCCAGCTCACCAGCGGGGGCGGGGGAGCAGTACTTC. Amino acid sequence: CASSPAGAGEQYF.

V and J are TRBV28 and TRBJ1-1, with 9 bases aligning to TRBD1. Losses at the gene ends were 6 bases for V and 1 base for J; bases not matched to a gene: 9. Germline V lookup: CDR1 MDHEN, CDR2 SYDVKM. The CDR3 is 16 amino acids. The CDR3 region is CASRATGGARNTEAFF. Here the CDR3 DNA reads TGTGCCAGCAGAGCTACAGGGGGCGCGAGGAACACTGAAGCTTTCTTT.

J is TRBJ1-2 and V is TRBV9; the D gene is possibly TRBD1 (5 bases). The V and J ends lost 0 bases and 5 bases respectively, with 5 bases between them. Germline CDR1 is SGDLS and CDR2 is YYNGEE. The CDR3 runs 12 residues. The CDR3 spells CASSVGGYGYTF. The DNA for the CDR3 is TGTGCCAGCAGCGTAGGGGGGTATGGCTACACCTTC.

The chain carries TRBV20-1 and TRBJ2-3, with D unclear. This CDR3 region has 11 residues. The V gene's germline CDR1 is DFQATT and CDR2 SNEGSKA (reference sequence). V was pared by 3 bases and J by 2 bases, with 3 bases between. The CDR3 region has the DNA TGCAGTGCTAGTTCCACAGATACGCAGTATTTT. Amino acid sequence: CSASSTDTQYF.

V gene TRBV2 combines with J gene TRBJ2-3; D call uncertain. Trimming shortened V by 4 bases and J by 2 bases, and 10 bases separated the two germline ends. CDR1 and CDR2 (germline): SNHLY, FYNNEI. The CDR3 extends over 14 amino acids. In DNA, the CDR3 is TGTGCCAGCAGTGGGAACACCCCCACAGATACGCAGTATTTT. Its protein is CASSGNTPTDTQYF. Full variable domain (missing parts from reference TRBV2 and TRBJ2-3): EPEVTQTPSHQVTQMGQEVILRCVPISNHLYFYWYRQILGQKVEFLVSFYNNEISEKSEIFDDQFSVERPDGSNFTLKIRSTKLEDSAMYFCASSGNTPTDTQYFGPGTRLTVL.

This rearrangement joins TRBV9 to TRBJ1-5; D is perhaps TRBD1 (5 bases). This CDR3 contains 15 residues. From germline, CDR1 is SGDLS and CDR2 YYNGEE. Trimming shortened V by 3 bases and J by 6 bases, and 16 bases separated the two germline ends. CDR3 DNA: TGTGCCAGCAGCGGGGAAGAGGGGCTAGGTCAGCCCCAGCATTTT. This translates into CASSGEEGLGQPQHF.

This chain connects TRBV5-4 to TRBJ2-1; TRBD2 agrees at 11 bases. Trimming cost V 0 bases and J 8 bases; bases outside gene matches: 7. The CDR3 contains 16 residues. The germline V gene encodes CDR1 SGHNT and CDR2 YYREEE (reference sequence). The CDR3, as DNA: TGTGCCAGCAGCTTGGGATCTAGCGGGAGGAACCATGAGCAGTTCTTC. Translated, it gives CASSLGSSGRNHEQFF.

CDR3 DNA: TGTGCCAGCAGCTTGTCAGGGGCTGCAGAGACCCAGTACTTC. Translation: CASSLSGAAETQYF. The chain recombines TRBV7-3 with TRBJ2-5, with D maybe TRBD1 (6 bases). The CDR3 is made up of 14 amino acids. The V end lost 3 bases, the J end lost 4 bases, and 12 bases lay between the germline ends. Germline V lookup: CDR1 SGHTA, CDR2 FQGTGA.

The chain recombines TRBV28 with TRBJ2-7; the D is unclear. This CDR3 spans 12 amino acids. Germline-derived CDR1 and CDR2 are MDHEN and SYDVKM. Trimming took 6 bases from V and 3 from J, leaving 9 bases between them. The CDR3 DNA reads TGTGCCAGCAGGGACGGATTCTACGAGCAGTACTTC. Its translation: CASRDGFYEQYF.

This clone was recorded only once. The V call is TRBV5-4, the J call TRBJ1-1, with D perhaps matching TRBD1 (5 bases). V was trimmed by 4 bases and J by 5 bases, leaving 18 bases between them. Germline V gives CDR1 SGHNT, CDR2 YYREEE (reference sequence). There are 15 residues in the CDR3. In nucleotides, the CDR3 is TGTGCCAGCAGCGAACCCCCCGGGGGGGGTACTGAAGCTTTCTTT. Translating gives CASSEPPGGGTEAFF.